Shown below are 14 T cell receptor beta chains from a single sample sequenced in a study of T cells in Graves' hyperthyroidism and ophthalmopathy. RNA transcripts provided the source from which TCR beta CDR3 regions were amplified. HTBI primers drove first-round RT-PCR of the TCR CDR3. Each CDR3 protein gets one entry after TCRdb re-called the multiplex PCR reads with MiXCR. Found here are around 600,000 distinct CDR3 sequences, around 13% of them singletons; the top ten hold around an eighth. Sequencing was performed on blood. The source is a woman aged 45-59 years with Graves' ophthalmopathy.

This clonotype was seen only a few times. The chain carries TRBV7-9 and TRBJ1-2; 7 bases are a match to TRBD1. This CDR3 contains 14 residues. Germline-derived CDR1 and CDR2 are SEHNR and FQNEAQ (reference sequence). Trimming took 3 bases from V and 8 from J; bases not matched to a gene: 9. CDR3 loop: CASSFSGTALGYTF. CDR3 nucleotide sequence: TGTGCCAGCAGCTTTTCCGGGACAGCGCTGGGCTACACCTTC.

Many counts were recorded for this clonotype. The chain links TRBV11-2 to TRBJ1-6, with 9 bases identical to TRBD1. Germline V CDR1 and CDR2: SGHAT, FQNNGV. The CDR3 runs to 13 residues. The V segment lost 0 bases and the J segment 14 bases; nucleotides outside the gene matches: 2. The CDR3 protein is CASSLERQGALHF. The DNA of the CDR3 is TGTGCCAGCAGCTTAGAAAGACAGGGGGCCCTCCACTTT. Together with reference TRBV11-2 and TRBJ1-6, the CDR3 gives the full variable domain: EAGVAQSPRYKIIEKRQSVAFWCNPISGHATLYWYQQILGQGPKLLIQFQNNGVVDDSQLPKDRFSAERLKGVDSTLKIQPAKLEDSAVYLCASSLERQGALHFGNGTRLTVT.

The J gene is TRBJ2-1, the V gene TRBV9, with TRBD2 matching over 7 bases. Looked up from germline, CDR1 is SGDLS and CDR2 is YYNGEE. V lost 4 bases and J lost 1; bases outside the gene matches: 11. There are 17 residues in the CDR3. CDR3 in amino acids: CASSPRAAGMSYNEQFF. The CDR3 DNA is TGTGCCAGCAGCCCCCGGGCAGCGGGAATGTCCTACAATGAGCAGTTCTTC. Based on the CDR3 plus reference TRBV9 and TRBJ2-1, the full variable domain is DSGVTQTPKHLITATGQRVTLRCSPRSGDLSVYWYQQSLDQGLQFLIQYYNGEERAKGNILERFSAQQFPDLHSELNLSSLELGDSALYFCASSPRAAGMSYNEQFFGPGTRLTVL.

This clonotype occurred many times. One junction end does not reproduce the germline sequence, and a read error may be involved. DNA of the CDR3: TGTGCCAGCATACGACAGGGGGCGAACGCCGGGGAGCTGTTTTTT. Its protein product is CASIRQGANAGELFF. The rearrangement joins TRBV6-2 or TRBV6-3 to TRBJ2-2; 10 bases map to TRBD1. Germline V gene sequence: CDR1 MNHEY, CDR2 SVGEGT. CDR3 length: 15 amino acids.

DNA for the CDR3: TGTGCCAGCAGCCGAGGCCGTGGACAGAAGACAGATACGCAGTATTTT. It codes for CASSRGRGQKTDTQYF. The chain combines TRBV7-2 with TRBJ2-3; tentative D call: TRBD1 (6 bases). The CDR3 loop spans 16 amino acids. The V gene's germline CDR1 is SGHTA and CDR2 FQGNSA. Trimming removed 5 bases at V and 3 bases at J, with 18 bases between.

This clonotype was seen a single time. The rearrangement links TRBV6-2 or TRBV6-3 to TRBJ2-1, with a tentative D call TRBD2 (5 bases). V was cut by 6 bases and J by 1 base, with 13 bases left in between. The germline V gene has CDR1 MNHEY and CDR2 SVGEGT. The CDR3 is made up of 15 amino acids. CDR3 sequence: CASRLARWSYNEQFF. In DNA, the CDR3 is TGTGCCAGCAGGTTAGCGAGATGGTCCTACAATGAGCAGTTCTTC.

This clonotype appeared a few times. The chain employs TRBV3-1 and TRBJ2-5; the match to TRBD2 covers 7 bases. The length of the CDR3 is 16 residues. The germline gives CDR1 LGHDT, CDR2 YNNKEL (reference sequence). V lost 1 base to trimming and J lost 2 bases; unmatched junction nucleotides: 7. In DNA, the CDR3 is TGTGCCAGCAGCCAAGGATCGGGGGGTAGGCAAGAGACCCAGTACTTC. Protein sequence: CASSQGSGGRQETQYF.

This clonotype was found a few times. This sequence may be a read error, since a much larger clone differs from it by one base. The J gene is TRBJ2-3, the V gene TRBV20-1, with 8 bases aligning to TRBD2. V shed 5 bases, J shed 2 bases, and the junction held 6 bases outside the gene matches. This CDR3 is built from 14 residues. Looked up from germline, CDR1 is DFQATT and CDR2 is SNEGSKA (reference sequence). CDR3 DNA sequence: TGCAGTGCTCAAAGCGGGAGTGACACAGATACGCAGTATTTT. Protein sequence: CSAQSGSDTDTQYF.

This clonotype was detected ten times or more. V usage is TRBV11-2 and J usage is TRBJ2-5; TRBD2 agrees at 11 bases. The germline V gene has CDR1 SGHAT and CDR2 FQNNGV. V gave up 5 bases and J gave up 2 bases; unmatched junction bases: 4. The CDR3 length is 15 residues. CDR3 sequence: CASSMGLAVQETQYF. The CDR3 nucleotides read TGTGCCAGCAGCATGGGACTAGCGGTTCAAGAGACCCAGTACTTC.

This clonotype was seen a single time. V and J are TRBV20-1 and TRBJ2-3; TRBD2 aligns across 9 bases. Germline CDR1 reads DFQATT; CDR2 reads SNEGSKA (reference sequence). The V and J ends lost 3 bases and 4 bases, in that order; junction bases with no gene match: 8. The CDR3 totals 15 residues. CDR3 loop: CSASPGTSLSDTQYF. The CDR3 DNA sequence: TGCAGTGCTAGTCCCGGGACTAGCTTATCAGATACGCAGTATTTT.

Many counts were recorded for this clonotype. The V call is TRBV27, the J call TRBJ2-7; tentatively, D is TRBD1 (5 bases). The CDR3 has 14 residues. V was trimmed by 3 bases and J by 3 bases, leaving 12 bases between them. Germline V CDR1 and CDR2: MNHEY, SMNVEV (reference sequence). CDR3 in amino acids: CASSLQGRNYEQYF. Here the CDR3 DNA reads TGTGCCAGCAGTTTGCAGGGTAGAAACTACGAGCAGTACTTC.

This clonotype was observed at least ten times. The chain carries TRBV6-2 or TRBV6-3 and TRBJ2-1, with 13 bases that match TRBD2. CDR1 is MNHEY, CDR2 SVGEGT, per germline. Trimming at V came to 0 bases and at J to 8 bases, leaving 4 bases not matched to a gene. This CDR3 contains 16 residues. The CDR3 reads CASSYSRTSGSYEQFF. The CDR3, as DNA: TGTGCCAGCAGTTACTCGAGGACTAGCGGGAGCTATGAGCAGTTCTTC.

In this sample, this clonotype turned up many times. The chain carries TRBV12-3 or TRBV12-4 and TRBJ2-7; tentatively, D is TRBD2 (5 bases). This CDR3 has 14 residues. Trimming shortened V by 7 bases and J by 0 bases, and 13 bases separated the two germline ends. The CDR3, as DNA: TGTGCCAGCAAGACGGACTTGAGCTCCTACGAGCAGTACTTC. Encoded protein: CASKTDLSSYEQYF.

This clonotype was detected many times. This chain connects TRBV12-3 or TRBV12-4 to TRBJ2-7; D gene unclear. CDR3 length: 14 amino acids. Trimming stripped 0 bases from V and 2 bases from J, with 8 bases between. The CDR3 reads CASSLASSTYEQYF. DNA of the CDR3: TGTGCCAGCAGTTTAGCGTCGTCCACCTACGAGCAGTACTTC.